Listed here are 8 T cell receptor beta chains from one sample, sequenced in a study of OX40 agonist ivuxolimab in advanced cancers. Here immunoSEQ multiplex PCR was the method, and the copy in TCRdb shows in-frame clones only, minus some. This sample has fewer than 90,000 clones; around nine tenths occur once, and the top ten carry about 0.8%. Sequenced here: CD4+ or CD8+ T cells sorted from blood, sampled in a trial of the OX40 agonist ivuxolimab. These receptors originate from an adult with an advanced solid tumor such as melanoma, head and neck, liver or kidney cancer.

The CDR3 DNA reads as TGTGCCAGCACCCTCGGGTTTGGAAACTATGGCTACACCTTC. Amino acid sequence: CASTLGFGNYGYTF. The chain links TRBV28 to TRBJ1-2, with unresolved D. CDR3 length: 14 amino acids. The V and J ends lost 7 bases and 2 bases respectively, with 14 bases between them. CDR1 is MDHEN and CDR2 is SYDVKM in the germline V gene.

The CDR3 DNA reads TGTGCCAGCAGCCAAGCCTCGACCGCGGGGACCCAGTACTTC. Its translation: CASSQASTAGTQYF. The chain has TRBV4-2 and TRBJ2-5; D perhaps matches TRBD2 (5 bases). From germline, CDR1 is LGHNA and CDR2 YNFKEQ. CDR3 length: 14 residues. Trimming stripped 1 base from V and 7 bases from J, with 13 bases between.

This clone was counted only a few times. V usage is TRBV19 and J usage is TRBJ2-1, with D perhaps TRBD1 (6 bases). The CDR3 totals 15 residues. V was cut by 5 bases and J by 0 bases, with 11 bases left in between. Germline V lookup: CDR1 LNHDA, CDR2 SQIVND (reference sequence). The CDR3 DNA reads as TGTGCCAGTAGTCGCAGGGGAGACTCCTACAATGAGCAGTTCTTC. It is translated as CASSRRGDSYNEQFF.

This chain connects TRBV5-5 to TRBJ1-1; a possible D gene is TRBD1 (6 bases). Between the trimmed V and J ends, which lost 7 bases and 0 bases, there was a span of 13 bases. CDR3 length equals 14 residues. Germline V gene lookup returns CDR1 SGHKS and CDR2 YYEKEE (reference sequence). CDR3 sequence reads: CASSGTYLNTEAFF. In nucleotides, the CDR3 is TGTGCCAGCTCGGGGACATACTTGAACACTGAAGCTTTCTTT.

CDR3: CASSRNGYEQYF. The CDR3 coding sequence is TGTGCCAGCAGCCGTAACGGGTACGAGCAGTACTTC. The rearrangement joins TRBV7-9 to TRBJ2-7; unclear D gene. The CDR3 has 12 residues. The germline V gene has CDR1 SEHNR and CDR2 FQNEAQ (reference sequence). Trimming took off 5 bases at V and 4 bases at J, with 9 bases between the two ends.

This chain links TRBV30 with TRBJ1-1, with 9 bases aligning to TRBD1. This CDR3 region has 13 residues. CDR1 is GTSNPN and CDR2 is SVGIG in the germline V gene (reference sequence). Unmatched junction bases numbered 4, after V lost 8 bases and J lost 0 bases. CDR3 residues: CATRDRVNTEAFF. The CDR3 DNA follows: TGTGCCACACGGGACAGGGTGAACACTGAAGCTTTCTTT.

The CDR3: CAINQGTNYGYTF. The CDR3 DNA reads TGTGCCATCAATCAAGGGACCAACTATGGCTACACCTTC. The chain has TRBV10-3 and TRBJ1-2; D may be TRBD1 (5 bases). Germline CDR1 reads ENHRY; CDR2 reads SYGVKD. V shed 7 bases and J shed 2 bases, with 11 bases lying between them. The CDR3 runs 13 residues.

This clone appeared a single time. The chain joins TRBV29-1 to TRBJ2-3, with 7 positions matching TRBD2. There are 13 residues in the CDR3. The V gene end was trimmed by 7 bases and the J gene end by 1 base; junction bases not matched to a gene: 5. Per germline, CDR1 SQVTM and CDR2 ANQGSEA. CDR3 residues: CSAWEGRTDTQYF. CDR3 coding DNA: TGCAGCGCGTGGGAGGGCCGCACAGATACGCAGTATTTT.